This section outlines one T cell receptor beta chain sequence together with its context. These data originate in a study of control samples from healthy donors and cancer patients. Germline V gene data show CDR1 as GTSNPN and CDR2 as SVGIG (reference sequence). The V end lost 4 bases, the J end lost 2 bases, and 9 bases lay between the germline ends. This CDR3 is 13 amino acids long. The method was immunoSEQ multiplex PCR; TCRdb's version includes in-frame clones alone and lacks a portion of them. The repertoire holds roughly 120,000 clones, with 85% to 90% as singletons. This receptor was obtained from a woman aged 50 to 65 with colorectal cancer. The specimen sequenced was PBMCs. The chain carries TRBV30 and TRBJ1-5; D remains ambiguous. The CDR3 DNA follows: TGTGCCTGGACAGGAAGACGCAATCAGCCCCAGCATTTT. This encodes CAWTGRRNQPQHF.